Presented here are 29 T cell receptor beta chains from one specimen sequenced in a study of OX40 agonist ivuxolimab in advanced cancers. The table came from immunoSEQ multiplex PCR; TCRdb's copy has only in-frame clones and leaves some out. The sample consists of approximately 110,000 clones, 92% of them appearing once. Material: CD4+ or CD8+ T cells sorted from blood, obtained in a trial of the OX40 agonist ivuxolimab. These receptors were taken from an adult with an advanced solid tumor such as melanoma, head and neck, liver or kidney cancer.

The chain links TRBV4-2 to TRBJ2-7, with D tentatively TRBD2 (6 bases). The germline V gene has CDR1 LGHNA and CDR2 YNFKEQ. With 0 bases removed from V and 6 bases from J, the gap between germline ends came to 12 bases. There are 14 residues in the CDR3. The CDR3 spells CASSQEAGSREQYF. As DNA, the CDR3 is TGTGCCAGCAGCCAAGAGGCCGGGAGCCGCGAGCAGTACTTC.

The chain uses TRBV10-3 and TRBJ2-2; no definite D call. Germline-derived CDR1 and CDR2 are ENHRY and SYGVKD. The ends were cut back, 7 bases at V and 1 base at J, with 10 bases in the middle. The CDR3 runs 14 residues. CDR3 sequence reads: CAIKTGRNTGELFF. The CDR3 DNA reads TGTGCCATCAAAACGGGCAGGAACACCGGGGAGCTGTTTTTT.

This chain joins TRBV5-1 and TRBJ1-5; 7 bases fit TRBD1. V trimming: 0 bases; J trimming: 9 bases; junction bases outside the gene matches: 9. CDR3 length: 15 residues. Germline loops: CDR1 SGHRS, CDR2 YFSETQ. The CDR3 DNA reads as TGCGCCAGCAGCTTGGAAGGGGGCCGGGGAGCGCCCCAGCATTTT. It encodes CASSLEGGRGAPQHF.

About this clone itself: One end of the junction fails to match germline, which may point to a read error. This chain connects TRBV7-7 to TRBJ2-1; 10 bases fit TRBD1. The CDR3 is made up of 15 amino acids. Per germline, CDR1 SSHAT and CDR2 FNYEAQ (reference sequence). As DNA, the CDR3 is TGTGCTAGCAGCGGTCCGGGACAGGGGTACAATGAGCAGTTCTTC. It encodes CASSGPGQGYNEQFF. The whole variable domain, remainder taken from reference TRBV7-7 and TRBJ2-1, is GAGVSQSPRYKVTKRGQDVTLRCDPISSHATLYWYQQALGQGPEFLTYFNYEAQPDKSGLPSDRFSAERPEGSISTLTIQRTEQRDSAMYRCASSGPGQGYNEQFFGPGTRLTVL.

The chain recombines TRBV6-5 with TRBJ2-7, with D possibly being TRBD1 or TRBD2 (5 bases each). The CDR3 is 15 amino acids. The V end was cut by 0 bases, the J end by 3 bases, with 12 bases between. Per germline, CDR1 MNHEY and CDR2 SVGAGI. CDR3 DNA: TGTGCCAGCAGTTACTCGATCTCTGGGGGCTACGAGCAGTACTTC. Protein: CASSYSISGGYEQYF.

This CDR3 reads CASSLGRDSNQPQHF. The CDR3 DNA is TGTGCCAGCAGCTTGGGCAGGGATAGCAATCAGCCCCAGCATTTT. The chain employs TRBV5-8 and TRBJ1-5; TRBD1 is a possible D gene (5 bases). The CDR3 has 15 amino acids. Germline V CDR1 and CDR2: SGHTS, YDEGEE. V shed 0 bases and J shed 0 bases, with 7 bases lying between them.

V usage is TRBV28 and J usage is TRBJ1-5; D perhaps matches TRBD1 (5 bases). CDR1 MDHEN and CDR2 SYDVKM come from the germline V gene. CDR3 length: 14 residues. The ends were cut back, 4 bases at V and 7 bases at J, with 14 bases in the middle. The CDR3 is CASSWGGSGQPQHF. In DNA, the CDR3 is TGTGCCAGCAGTTGGGGGGGTTCGGGGCAGCCCCAGCATTTT. The whole variable domain, remainder taken from reference TRBV28 and TRBJ1-5, is DVKVTQSSRYLVKRTGEKVFLECVQDMDHENMFWYRQDPGLGLRLIYFSYDVKMKEKGDIPEGYSVSREKKERFSLILESASTNQTSMYLCASSWGGSGQPQHFGDGTRLSIL.

This chain uses TRBV28 with TRBJ2-7, with 7 bases that match TRBD1. CDR3 size: 13 residues. Germline V gene data show CDR1 as MDHEN and CDR2 as SYDVKM. With 6 bases clipped from V and 2 bases from J, the junction kept 4 bases outside the gene matches. The chain's CDR3 is CASSSTGAYEQYF. DNA of the CDR3: TGTGCCAGCAGCAGTACAGGGGCCTACGAGCAGTACTTC.

This clone was counted a single time. V gene TRBV19 combines with J gene TRBJ2-5, with a tentative D call TRBD2 (7 bases). CDR3 length: 15 residues. Per the germline V gene, CDR1 is LNHDA and CDR2 is SQIVND (reference sequence). Trimming removed 6 bases at V and 7 bases at J, with 21 bases between. Here the CDR3 reads CASRELLGGAGTQYF. The CDR3 DNA follows: TGTGCCAGTAGGGAGCTTCTAGGGGGGGCAGGGACCCAGTACTTC.

This chain connects TRBV29-1 to TRBJ1-2; D ambiguous. Germline V gene sequence: CDR1 SQVTM, CDR2 ANQGSEA. Trimming left V 2 bases short and J 2 bases short, with 15 bases between. The CDR3 loop spans 15 amino acids. CDR3 amino acids: CSVELLGTENYGYTF. CDR3 DNA: TGCAGCGTTGAACTATTGGGAACCGAGAACTATGGCTACACCTTC. Supplemented by reference TRBV29-1 and TRBJ1-2, the full variable domain reads SAVISQKPSRDICQRGTSLTIQCQVDSQVTMMFWYRQQPGQSLTLIATANQGSEATYESGFVIDKFPISRPNLTFSTLTVSNMSPEDSSIYLCSVELLGTENYGYTFGSGTRLTVV.

The chain joins TRBV7-9 to TRBJ2-2, with 7 bases identical to TRBD1. Germline V gives CDR1 SEHNR, CDR2 FQNEAQ (reference sequence). With 5 bases clipped from V and 1 base from J, the junction kept 7 bases outside the gene matches. The CDR3 totals 16 residues. The CDR3 coding sequence is TGTGCCAGCAGCCCTACTAGGGACAGGAACACCGGGGAGCTGTTTTTT. Amino acid sequence: CASSPTRDRNTGELFF.

The chain carries TRBV5-4 and TRBJ1-5, with TRBD1 matching 8 bases. After removal of 3 bases from V and 7 bases from J, the junction contained 9 bases not matched to a gene. The CDR3 loop spans 15 amino acids. Germline CDR1 reads SGHNT; CDR2 reads YYREEE (reference sequence). The CDR3 sequence is CASSSNDRGSQPQHF. Here the CDR3 DNA reads TGTGCCAGCAGCTCTAACGACAGGGGCTCCCAGCCCCAGCATTTT.

The J gene is TRBJ2-1, the V gene TRBV6-1, with TRBD2 matching 8 bases. J gave up 10 bases and V 7 bases, and 9 bases lay outside the gene matches. Germline V gene lookup returns CDR1 MNHNS and CDR2 SASEGT. The CDR3 extends over 13 amino acids. The CDR3 nucleotides read TGTGCCAGCACCCGAACACTAGCGGAAGAGCAGTTCTTC. Translating gives CASTRTLAEEQFF.

This rearrangement joins TRBV15 to TRBJ1-4; perhaps TRBD1 as D (6 bases). Looked up from germline, CDR1 is LNHNV and CDR2 is YYDKDF (reference sequence). Trimming pared 0 bases from V and 5 bases from J, leaving 13 bases between. The CDR3 length is 16 residues. The CDR3 coding sequence is TGTGCCACCAGCAGAGACACCGGGACACCGAATGAAAAACTGTTTTTT. Translation: CATSRDTGTPNEKLFF.

The V gene is TRBV5-1, the J gene TRBJ2-1; D may be TRBD1 (6 bases). The CDR3 sequence is 15 residues long. Looked up from germline, CDR1 is SGHRS and CDR2 is YFSETQ. Trimming cost V 4 bases and J 3 bases, with 14 bases left between them. The CDR3 bases are TGCGCCAGCAGCCCGGACAGTACTAACTACAATGAGCAGTTCTTC. Amino acids: CASSPDSTNYNEQFF.

This clone was detected once. This sample also contains other DNA sequences that code for the same CDR3. The chain employs TRBV5-1 and TRBJ2-7, with 7 positions matching TRBD1. The germline V gene encodes CDR1 SGHRS and CDR2 YFSETQ. The CDR3 extends over 14 amino acids. J was trimmed by 3 bases and V by 3 bases; bases with no gene match: 6. DNA for the CDR3: TGCGCCAGCAGCTCCACCGGGACAGTCTACGAGCAGTACTTC. Protein product: CASSSTGTVYEQYF.

V is TRBV6-1 and J is TRBJ2-2; D unresolved. The V gene's germline CDR1 is MNHNS and CDR2 SASEGT. There are 14 residues in the CDR3. The ends were cut back, 7 bases at V and 7 bases at J, with 16 bases in the middle. The DNA for the CDR3 is TGTGCCAGCACCTGGTCAGGTTTCGGCGGGGAGCTGTTTTTT. This sequence encodes CASTWSGFGGELFF.

In its sample, this clone was seen once. V is TRBV30 and J is TRBJ1-2; TRBD1 aligns across 8 bases. J was trimmed by 5 bases and V by 4 bases; bases with no gene match: 9. The germline gives CDR1 GTSNPN, CDR2 SVGIG (reference sequence). The CDR3 covers 14 residues. The DNA for the CDR3 is TGTGCCTGGACCCCTCAGGGGGCGTGGTATGGCTACACCTTC. Its protein product is CAWTPQGAWYGYTF.

This rearrangement joins TRBV28 to TRBJ1-4, with TRBD1 matching over 7 bases. V gave up 4 bases and J gave up 13 bases; unmatched junction bases: 12. CDR3 size: 14 residues. From germline, CDR1 is MDHEN and CDR2 SYDVKM. The CDR3 region has the DNA TGTGCCAGCAGTTCCCCGACAGGGACGAGACTACTGTTTTTT. This sequence encodes CASSSPTGTRLLFF.

The gene calls are TRBV21-1 and TRBJ1-1. TRBV21-1 is described as a pseudogene. CDR3 length: 16 residues. In DNA, the CDR3 is TGTGCCAGCAGCAAATTTGACCCGGCCAAACACACTGAAGCTTTCTTT. It encodes CASSKFDPAKHTEAFF.

The chain employs TRBV5-6 and TRBJ2-3; 7 bases align to TRBD1. V lost 3 bases, J lost 6 bases, and 7 bases stayed unmatched. The length of the CDR3 is 14 residues. Germline V CDR1 and CDR2: SGHDT, YYEEEE. CDR3 DNA: TGTGCCAGCAGCTCGGCCCCACAGGGGGATACGCAGTATTTT. Amino acids: CASSSAPQGDTQYF.

The rearrangement joins TRBV5-1 to TRBJ1-1; 7 bases agree with TRBD1. The germline gives CDR1 SGHRS, CDR2 YFSETQ. Unmatched junction bases numbered 10, after V lost 4 bases and J lost 7 bases. The CDR3 totals 14 residues. This CDR3 is CASSKDRVAIEAFF. CDR3 nucleotide sequence: TGCGCCAGCAGCAAAGACAGGGTAGCCATTGAAGCTTTCTTT.

The chain couples TRBV7-2 to TRBJ2-7; 11 bases are shared with TRBD1. The junction had 3 bases not matched to a gene; V was cut back by 5 bases and J by 0 bases. The germline V gene encodes CDR1 SGHTA and CDR2 FQGNSA. The CDR3 contains 15 residues. The CDR3 DNA follows: TGTGCCAGCAGCCGGGACAGGGGGACCTCCTACGAGCAGTACTTC. Protein: CASSRDRGTSYEQYF.

The V gene is TRBV15, the J gene TRBJ2-1; D gene unclear. Trimming removed 0 bases from V and 8 bases from J, with 5 bases in between. Germline V CDR1 and CDR2: LNHNV, YYDKDF (reference sequence). This CDR3 has 12 amino acids. CDR3 nucleotides: TGTGCCACCAGCAGAGATCTTGATGAGCAGTTCTTC. It is translated as CATSRDLDEQFF.

The rearrangement uses TRBV7-3 and TRBJ2-7; D not resolved. This CDR3 comprises 13 residues. Trimming pared 1 base from V and 3 bases from J, leaving 7 bases between. The germline gives CDR1 SGHTA, CDR2 FQGTGA. The CDR3 bases are TGTGCCAGCAGCTTAATGCCAGACTACGAGCAGTACTTC. Encoded protein: CASSLMPDYEQYF.

The chain is built from TRBV28 and TRBJ1-2, with D uncertain. Trimming stripped 3 bases from V and 3 bases from J, with 8 bases between. The CDR3 is made up of 13 amino acids. CDR1 is MDHEN, CDR2 SYDVKM, per germline. CDR3 in amino acids: CASSFSGDYGYTF. CDR3 nucleotide sequence: TGTGCCAGCAGTTTTAGTGGGGACTATGGCTACACCTTC.

The genes are TRBV6-5 and TRBJ1-2; D ambiguous. The CDR3 runs to 14 residues. CDR1 and CDR2 from the germline V gene are MNHEY and SVGAGI. The ends were cut back, 7 bases at V and 4 bases at J, with 16 bases in the middle. This CDR3 reads CASTPGRAGYGYTF. The CDR3, as DNA: TGTGCCAGCACTCCGGGTAGGGCCGGCTATGGCTACACCTTC.

DNA for the CDR3: TGTGCCAGCAGCACCTGGGTAGCGGAAGAGACCCAGTACTTC. Its translation is CASSTWVAEETQYF. J is TRBJ2-5 and V is TRBV9; the D gene is possibly TRBD2 (6 bases). From germline, CDR1 is SGDLS and CDR2 YYNGEE. V was pared by 4 bases and J by 3 bases, with 13 bases between. The CDR3 consists of 14 residues.

The rearrangement joins TRBV27 to TRBJ1-1; D ambiguous. Trimming removed 6 bases at V and 3 bases at J, with 11 bases between. This CDR3 region has 13 residues. Germline V CDR1 and CDR2: MNHEY, SMNVEV (reference sequence). DNA of the CDR3: TGTGCCAGCAGGGAAAACCGATACACTGAAGCTTTCTTT. It encodes CASRENRYTEAFF.